This is a list of T cell receptor beta chains from one sample in a study of vaccination and CD4 T cells after COVID-19. Their antigens are not known. A single record per CDR3 protein comes from TCRdb applying MiXCR to the PCR reads. Among under 11,000 distinct CDR3 sequences listed, 40% were seen once. Sequencing was done on a sample of CD4+ T cells from blood, cultured in vitro. Receptors were obtained from a human donor in good health. CDR3s include the opening cysteine and the closing phenylalanine or tryptophan. The order of the fields is J gene, clone size, CDR3 length, V gene, D gene, CDR3 DNA, CDR3 protein. The D gene is left open where the match is weak. Clone size is given for some rows only: seen once, a few or many times, or a class if the clone is expanded.

TRBJ1-4,NA,13,TRBV20-1,NA,TGCAGTGCTAGAGGCAGGGGAGGGGAGAAACTGTTTTTT,CSARGRGGEKLFF
TRBJ2-5,few,15,TRBV6-1,NA,TGTGCCAGCAGTGAAGCGGACTACCTACAAGAGACCCAGTACTTC,CASSEADYLQETQYF
TRBJ2-5,few,13,TRBV6-1,NA,TGTGCCAGCAGTGAAGCTGGTCGGGAGACCCAGTACTTC,CASSEAGRETQYF
TRBJ1-1,few,15,TRBV7-9,NA,TGTGCCAGCAGCGCCCGACAGGCAGCGAACACTGAAGCTTTCTTT,CASSARQAANTEAFF
TRBJ1-1,NA,15,TRBV7-9,NA,TGTGCCAGCAGCTCCAGGGTGCGCGGGGACACTGAAGCTTTCTTT,CASSSRVRGDTEAFF
TRBJ2-7,NA,14,TRBV20-1,TRBD2,TGCAGTGCCAGTCCACTAGCGGTCTCCTACGAGCAGTACTTC,CSASPLAVSYEQYF
TRBJ1-6,NA,16,TRBV20-1,TRBD1,TGCAGTGCTAGGGACAGGGGGTCCTCCTATAATTCACCCCTCCACTTT,CSARDRGSSYNSPLHF
TRBJ2-3,NA,13,TRBV19,NA,TGTGCCAGTAGTATCAACAGGGTAAATACGCAGTATTTT,CASSINRVNTQYF
TRBJ2-7,NA,17,TRBV6-2/TRBV6-3,TRBD1,TGTGCCAGCAGTTACACGACAGGGGCCCTGACACCCTACGAGCAGTACTTC,CASSYTTGALTPYEQYF
TRBJ2-1,few,17,TRBV7-8,NA,TGTGCCAGCAGCTTACTTTCCTTTCGCGGGTTTAACAATGAGCAGTTCTTC,CASSLLSFRGFNNEQFF
TRBJ2-5,once,13,TRBV2,NA,TGTGCCAGCAGTGGGGAAAGTGTGGAGACCCAGTACTTC,CASSGESVETQYF
TRBJ1-6,NA,16,TRBV14,NA,TGTGCCAGCAGCCGGCGAGGCGCACCGGGAACTTCACCCCTCCACTTT,CASSRRGAPGTSPLHF
TRBJ2-5,few,13,TRBV19,NA,TGTGCCAGTAGTACACAGGGTTGGGAGACCCAGTACTTC,CASSTQGWETQYF
TRBJ2-1,few,16,TRBV2,TRBD2,TGTGCCAGCAGTGGTGGACTAGCGGGAGGGGAGGGTGAGCAGTTCTTC,CASSGGLAGGEGEQFF
TRBJ1-6,NA,15,TRBV4-3,TRBD1,TGCGCCAGCAGCCAAGTGAGAGGGGGCAATTCACCCCTCCACTTT,CASSQVRGGNSPLHF
TRBJ1-5,NA,13,TRBV7-2,NA,TGTGCCAACAGCCGAGATAGTAGCCAGCCCCAGCATTTT,CANSRDSSQPQHF
TRBJ1-5,NA,15,TRBV6-1,NA,TGTGCCAGCAGTGAAGGTCAGGGAAAGGGTCCGCCCCAGCATTTT,CASSEGQGKGPPQHF
TRBJ2-7,NA,15,TRBV5-4,NA,TGTGCCAGCAGCTTGGTTGGGACACAATCCTACGAGCAGTACTTC,CASSLVGTQSYEQYF
TRBJ2-7,NA,15,TRBV6-1,TRBD1,TGTGCCAGCACCACCGCCGGGACAGGGGTGGGGGAGCAGTACTTC,CASTTAGTGVGEQYF
TRBJ2-7,once,13,TRBV20-1,NA,TGCAGTGCTACCCCGGGTTCGGCCTACGAGCAGTACTTC,CSATPGSAYEQYF
TRBJ2-5,NA,12,TRBV2,NA,TGTGCCAGCACTGGGGACCAAGAGACCCAGTACTTC,CASTGDQETQYF
TRBJ1-6,NA,14,TRBV28,NA,TGTGCCAGCAGTTTGGGTGGGGCAAATTCACCCCTCCACTTT,CASSLGGANSPLHF
TRBJ2-7,few,14,TRBV7-3,TRBD1,TGTGCCAGCAGCCCCGGGACAGTCGACTACGAGCAGTACTTC,CASSPGTVDYEQYF
TRBJ2-7,NA,15,TRBV27,TRBD1,TGTGCCAGCAGCAGAGCCGGGACAGTCTCCTACGAGCAGTACTTC,CASSRAGTVSYEQYF
TRBJ2-7,few,15,TRBV27,NA,TGTGCCAGCGGATGGGATCGACAGACATTCTACGAGCAGTACTTC,CASGWDRQTFYEQYF
TRBJ2-3,NA,15,TRBV7-2,TRBD2,TGTGCCAGCAGTCCGAATCTAGCGGGGGGGGATACGCAGTATTTT,CASSPNLAGGDTQYF
TRBJ2-5,NA,15,TRBV7-6,TRBD1,TGTGCCAGCAGCTTCATGACAGGGGGCTGGGAGACCCAGTACTTC,CASSFMTGGWETQYF
TRBJ1-2,NA,16,TRBV5-4,TRBD1,TGTGCCAGCAGCACGACCGGGGACAGGGTAGTCTATGGCTACACCTTC,CASSTTGDRVVYGYTF
TRBJ1-2,NA,14,TRBV7-9,NA,TGTGCCACCCCGGGACCATTAGCTAACTATGGCTACACCTTC,CATPGPLANYGYTF
TRBJ2-7,once,14,TRBV7-2,TRBD2,TGTGCCAGCAGCCCTAGCGGGAGCTCCTACGAGCAGTACTTC,CASSPSGSSYEQYF
TRBJ2-3,few,14,TRBV7-9,NA,TGTGCCAGCAGCTTATTCGGGGGAACAGATACGCAGTATTTT,CASSLFGGTDTQYF
TRBJ2-1,NA,16,TRBV24-1,TRBD2,TGTGCCACCAGTGAGTTTTCCAGCGGGAGTTACAATGAGCAGTTCTTC,CATSEFSSGSYNEQFF
TRBJ2-5,few,14,TRBV27,TRBD2,TGTGCCAGCAGGCCGGGGGGGGGCCAAGAGACCCAGTACTTC,CASRPGGGQETQYF
TRBJ2-1,NA,12,TRBV2,NA,TGTGCCAGCAGTGAAACTAGCAGCGAGCAGTTCTTC,CASSETSSEQFF
TRBJ1-1,few,14,TRBV28,NA,TGTGCCAGCAGCCTACAGGGTCCCTTAGCGAGAGCTTTCTTT,CASSLQGPLARAFF
TRBJ2-1,NA,15,TRBV25-1,TRBD1,TGTGCCAGCAGTGAACCCAGGGGGACCTACAATGAGCAGTTCTTC,CASSEPRGTYNEQFF
TRBJ2-5,few,11,TRBV28,NA,TGTGCCAGCAGTTCCCCCGAGACCCAGTACTTC,CASSSPETQYF
TRBJ1-5,NA,15,TRBV6-2/TRBV6-3,NA,TGTGCCAGCAGCCGATCGGGACTACTCAATCAGCCCCAGCATTTT,CASSRSGLLNQPQHF
TRBJ2-5,NA,13,TRBV28,NA,TGTGCCAGCAGTTTATGGCAGGGCGAGACCCAGTACTTC,CASSLWQGETQYF
TRBJ1-2,NA,16,TRBV23-1,NA,TGCGCCAGCAGTCAACCGACGGAGTTAGCTAACTATGGCTACACCTTC,CASSQPTELANYGYTF
TRBJ2-7,NA,15,TRBV27,NA,TGTGCCAGCAGTTTATTTGGGACCAAGGTATCCGAGCAGTACTTC,CASSLFGTKVSEQYF
TRBJ1-5,NA,15,TRBV10-3,NA,TGTGCCAGCAGCTCCCGGGGAGGGGGCAATCAGCCCCAGCATTTT,CASSSRGGGNQPQHF
TRBJ2-7,NA,13,TRBV6-1,NA,TGTGCCAGCAATGACTTGTGGACTTACGAGCAGTACTTC,CASNDLWTYEQYF
TRBJ1-1,NA,9,TRBV7-9,NA,TGTGCCAGCAGTGGGAGGGCTTTCTTT,CASSGRAFF
TRBJ1-1,few,15,TRBV6-5,NA,TGTGCCAGCAGTTTATCGGGACAAACAAACACTGAAGCTTTCTTT,CASSLSGQTNTEAFF
TRBJ2-1,once,12,TRBV20-1,NA,TGCAGTGCTAGAGGAGGTACCGGGGAGCAGTTCTTC,CSARGGTGEQFF
TRBJ2-1,NA,15,TRBV7-2,NA,TGTGCCAGCAGCGCCCGATCCCTCCGCGGGAATGAGCAGTTCTTC,CASSARSLRGNEQFF
TRBJ1-2,few,16,TRBV11-2,NA,TGTGCCAGCAGCTTAGTCAGGTCAACAAATAACTATGGCTACACCTTC,CASSLVRSTNNYGYTF
TRBJ1-6,medium-sized,16,TRBV7-9,NA,TGTGCCAGCAGCCCCAAGCGGGCAGGGCATAATTCACCCCTCCACTTT,CASSPKRAGHNSPLHF
TRBJ2-1,NA,13,TRBV27,NA,TGTGCCAGCAGTTTAAGGCGGTCAGATGAGCAGTTCTTC,CASSLRRSDEQFF
TRBJ2-5,few,13,TRBV19,NA,TGTGCCAGTAGTATGCTGGGGAAGGAGACCCAGTACTTC,CASSMLGKETQYF